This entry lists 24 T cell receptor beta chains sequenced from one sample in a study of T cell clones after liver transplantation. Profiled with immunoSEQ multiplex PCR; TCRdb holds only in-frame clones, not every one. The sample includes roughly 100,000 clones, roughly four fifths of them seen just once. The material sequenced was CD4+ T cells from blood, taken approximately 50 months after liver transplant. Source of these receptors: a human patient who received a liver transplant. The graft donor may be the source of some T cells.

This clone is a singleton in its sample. Here the CDR3 reads CASGRGPGGPQHF. CDR3 coding DNA: TGTGCCAGCGGCAGGGGGCCCGGGGGGCCCCAGCATTTT. The chain employs TRBV7-9 and TRBJ1-5, with 8 bases fitting TRBD1. Germline CDR1 reads SEHNR; CDR2 reads FQNEAQ (reference sequence). The junction had 9 bases not matched to a gene; V was cut back by 8 bases and J by 9 bases. The CDR3 totals 13 residues.

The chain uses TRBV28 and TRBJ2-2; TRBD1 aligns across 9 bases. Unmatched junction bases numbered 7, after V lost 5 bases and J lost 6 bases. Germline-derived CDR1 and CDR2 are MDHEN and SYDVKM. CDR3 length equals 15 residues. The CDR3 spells CASSPGDRVAGELFF. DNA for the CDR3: TGTGCCAGCAGTCCGGGGGACAGGGTGGCCGGGGAGCTGTTTTTT.

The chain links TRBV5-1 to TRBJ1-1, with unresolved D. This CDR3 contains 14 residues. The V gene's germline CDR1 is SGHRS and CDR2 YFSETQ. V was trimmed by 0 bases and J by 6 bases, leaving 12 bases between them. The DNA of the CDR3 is TGCGCCAGCAGCTTGGCCAATGTCGGGTCTGAAGCTTTCTTT. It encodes CASSLANVGSEAFF.

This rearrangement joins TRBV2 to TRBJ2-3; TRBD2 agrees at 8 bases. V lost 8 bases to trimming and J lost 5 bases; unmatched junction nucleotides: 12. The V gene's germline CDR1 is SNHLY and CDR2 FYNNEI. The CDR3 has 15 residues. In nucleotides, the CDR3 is TGTGCCAGCTCCCCGGGGGGGGAGGGCCAAGATACGCAGTATTTT. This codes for CASSPGGEGQDTQYF.

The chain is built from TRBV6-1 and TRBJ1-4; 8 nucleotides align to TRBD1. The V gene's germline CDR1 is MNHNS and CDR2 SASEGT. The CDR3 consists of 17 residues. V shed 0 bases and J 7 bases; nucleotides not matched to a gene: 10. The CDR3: CASSEAGQGIIGEKLFF. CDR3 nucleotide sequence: TGTGCCAGCAGTGAAGCAGGACAGGGAATTATTGGTGAAAAACTGTTTTTT.

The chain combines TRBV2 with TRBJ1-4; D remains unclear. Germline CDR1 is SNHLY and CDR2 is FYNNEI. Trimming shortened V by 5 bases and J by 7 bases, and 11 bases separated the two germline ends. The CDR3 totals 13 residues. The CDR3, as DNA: TGTGCCAGCAGTAACGGGTTGGGTGAAAAACTGTTTTTT. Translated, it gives CASSNGLGEKLFF.

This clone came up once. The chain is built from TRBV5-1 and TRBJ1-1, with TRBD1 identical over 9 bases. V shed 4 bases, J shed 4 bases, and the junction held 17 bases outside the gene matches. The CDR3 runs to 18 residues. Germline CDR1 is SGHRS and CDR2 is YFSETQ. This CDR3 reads CASSPARGTGSTSTEAFF. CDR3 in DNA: TGCGCCAGCAGCCCAGCCCGAGGGACAGGGAGTACCTCCACTGAAGCTTTCTTT.

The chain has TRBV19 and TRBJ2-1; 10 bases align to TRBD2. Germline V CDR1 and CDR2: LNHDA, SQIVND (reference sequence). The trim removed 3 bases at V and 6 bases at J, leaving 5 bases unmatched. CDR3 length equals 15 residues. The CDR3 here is CASSMLAGVINEQFF. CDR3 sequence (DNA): TGTGCCAGTAGTATGCTAGCGGGAGTCATCAATGAGCAGTTCTTC.

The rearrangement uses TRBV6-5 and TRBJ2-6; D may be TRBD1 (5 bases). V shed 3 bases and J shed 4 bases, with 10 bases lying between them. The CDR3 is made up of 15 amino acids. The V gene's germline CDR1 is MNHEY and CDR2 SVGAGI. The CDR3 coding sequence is TGTGCCAGCAGTTATAGGGGTTCAGGGGCCAACGTCCTGACTTTC. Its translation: CASSYRGSGANVLTF.

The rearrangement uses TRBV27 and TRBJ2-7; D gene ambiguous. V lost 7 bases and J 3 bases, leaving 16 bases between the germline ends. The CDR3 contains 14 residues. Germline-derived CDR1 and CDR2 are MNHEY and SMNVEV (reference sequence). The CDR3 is CASNRHGSHYEQYF. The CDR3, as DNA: TGTGCCAGCAATCGGCACGGCTCTCACTACGAGCAGTACTTC.

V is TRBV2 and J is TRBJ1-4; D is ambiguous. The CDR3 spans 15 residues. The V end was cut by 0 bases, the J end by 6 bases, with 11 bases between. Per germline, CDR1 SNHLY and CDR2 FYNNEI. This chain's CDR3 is CASSEAEASYEKLFF. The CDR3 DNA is TGTGCCAGCAGTGAAGCTGAGGCCTCTTATGAAAAACTGTTTTTT.

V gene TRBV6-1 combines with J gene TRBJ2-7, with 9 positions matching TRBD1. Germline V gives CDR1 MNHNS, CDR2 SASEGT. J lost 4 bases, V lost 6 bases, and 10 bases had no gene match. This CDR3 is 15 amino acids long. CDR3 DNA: TGTGCCAGCAGGGCCCCGGGACAGGGTCAGTACGAGCAGTACTTC. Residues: CASRAPGQGQYEQYF.

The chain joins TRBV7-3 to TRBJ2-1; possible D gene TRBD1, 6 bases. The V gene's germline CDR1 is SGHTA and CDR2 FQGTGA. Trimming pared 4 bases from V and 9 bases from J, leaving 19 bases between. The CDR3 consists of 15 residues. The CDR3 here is CASSSQRNRVSEQFF. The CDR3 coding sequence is TGTGCCAGCAGCTCACAGCGTAACAGGGTTAGTGAGCAGTTCTTC.

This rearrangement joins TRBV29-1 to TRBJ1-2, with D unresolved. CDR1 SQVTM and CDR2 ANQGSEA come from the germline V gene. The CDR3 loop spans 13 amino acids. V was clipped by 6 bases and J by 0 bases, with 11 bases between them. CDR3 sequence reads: CSVWSLTNYGYTF. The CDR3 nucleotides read TGCAGCGTCTGGTCCCTCACTAACTATGGCTACACCTTC.

CDR3 coding DNA: TGTGCCAGCCGCCAGGGGGGGTCCTACGAGCAGTACTTC. Translation gives CASRQGGSYEQYF. The chain recombines TRBV27 with TRBJ2-7, with D perhaps TRBD1 or TRBD2 (7 bases each). CDR3 length: 13 residues. CDR1 and CDR2 (germline): MNHEY, SMNVEV (reference sequence). Trimming pared 8 bases from V and 1 base from J, leaving 12 bases between.

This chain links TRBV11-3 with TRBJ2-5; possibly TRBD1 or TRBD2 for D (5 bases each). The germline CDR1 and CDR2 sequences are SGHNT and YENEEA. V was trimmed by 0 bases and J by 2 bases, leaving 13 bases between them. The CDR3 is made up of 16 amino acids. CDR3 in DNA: TGTGCCAGCAGCTTAGAAGGGGCTGGAGGACAAGAGACCCAGTACTTC. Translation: CASSLEGAGGQETQYF.

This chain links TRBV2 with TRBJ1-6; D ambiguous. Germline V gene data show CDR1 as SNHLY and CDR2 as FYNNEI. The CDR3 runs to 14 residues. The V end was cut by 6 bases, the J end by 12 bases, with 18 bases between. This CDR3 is CASSREAGRGPLHF. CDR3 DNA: TGTGCCAGCAGCCGGGAGGCGGGCAGAGGACCCCTCCACTTT.

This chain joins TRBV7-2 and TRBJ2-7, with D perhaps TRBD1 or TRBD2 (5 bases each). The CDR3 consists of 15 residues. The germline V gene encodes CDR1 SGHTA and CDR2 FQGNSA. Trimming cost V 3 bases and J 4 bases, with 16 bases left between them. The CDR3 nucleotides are TGTGCCAGCAGCTTCGCCGGGACCCGAGGGTACGAGCAGTACTTC. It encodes CASSFAGTRGYEQYF.

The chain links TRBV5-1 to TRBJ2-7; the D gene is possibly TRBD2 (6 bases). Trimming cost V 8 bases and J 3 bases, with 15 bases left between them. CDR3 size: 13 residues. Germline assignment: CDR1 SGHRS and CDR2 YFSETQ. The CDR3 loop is CASTGLGGYEQYF. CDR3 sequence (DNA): TGCGCCAGTACTGGGTTGGGGGGCTACGAGCAGTACTTC.

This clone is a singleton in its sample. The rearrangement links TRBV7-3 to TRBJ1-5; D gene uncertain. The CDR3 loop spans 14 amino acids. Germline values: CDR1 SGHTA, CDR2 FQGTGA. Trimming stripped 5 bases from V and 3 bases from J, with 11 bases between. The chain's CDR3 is CASSRNQLNQPQHF. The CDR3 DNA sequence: TGTGCCAGCAGCCGCAACCAACTCAATCAGCCCCAGCATTTT.

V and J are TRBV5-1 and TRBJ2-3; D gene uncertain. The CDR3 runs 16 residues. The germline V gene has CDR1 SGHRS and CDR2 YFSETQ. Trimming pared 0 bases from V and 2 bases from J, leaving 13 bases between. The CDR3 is CASSLGSPTLTDTQYF. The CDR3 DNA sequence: TGCGCCAGCAGCTTGGGCAGCCCGACGCTCACAGATACGCAGTATTTT.

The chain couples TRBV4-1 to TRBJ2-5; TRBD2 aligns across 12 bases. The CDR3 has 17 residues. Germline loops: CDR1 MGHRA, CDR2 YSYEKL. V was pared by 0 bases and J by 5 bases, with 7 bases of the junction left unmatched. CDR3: CASSQDWLAGGRETQYF. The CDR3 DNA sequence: TGCGCCAGCAGCCAAGATTGGCTAGCGGGGGGGCGGGAGACCCAGTACTTC.

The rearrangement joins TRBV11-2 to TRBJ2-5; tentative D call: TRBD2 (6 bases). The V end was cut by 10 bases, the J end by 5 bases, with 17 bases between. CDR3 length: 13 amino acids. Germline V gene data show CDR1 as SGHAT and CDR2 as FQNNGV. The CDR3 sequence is CATLRLGTETQYF. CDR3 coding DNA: TGTGCCACCCTGAGACTAGGGACGGAGACCCAGTACTTC. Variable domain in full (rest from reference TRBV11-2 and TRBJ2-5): EAGVAQSPRYKIIEKRQSVAFWCNPISGHATLYWYQQILGQGPKLLIQFQNNGVVDDSQLPKDRFSAERLKGVDSTLKIQPAKLEDSAVYLCATLRLGTETQYFGPGTRLLVL.

As DNA, the CDR3 is TGCGCCAGCAGTCGGGCTAGCGGGTTGAATGAGCAGTTCTTC. Its translation is CASSRASGLNEQFF. The chain is built from TRBV5-1 and TRBJ2-1, with TRBD2 matching 8 bases. J was trimmed by 7 bases and V by 5 bases; bases with no gene match: 8. Per the germline V gene, CDR1 is SGHRS and CDR2 is YFSETQ. This CDR3 has 14 residues. Drawing the rest from reference TRBV5-1 and TRBJ2-1, the complete variable domain is KAGVTQTPRYLIKTRGQQVTLSCSPISGHRSVSWYQQTPGQGLQFLFEYFSETQRNKGNFPGRFSGRQFSNSRSEMNVSTLELGDSALYLCASSRASGLNEQFFGPGTRLTVL.